The following is a T cell receptor (beta chain) sequence with its context. Its specificity is not known. There were TCR beta CDR3 regions amplified from RNA transcripts. First-round RT-PCR targeting the TCR CDR3 was performed with the HTBI primer set. TCRdb ran MiXCR on the multiplex PCR reads and lists one entry per CDR3 protein. Here the sample spans a few hundred thousand distinct CDR3 sequences, just under 25% being singletons. These data are taken from a study of T cells in Graves' hyperthyroidism and ophthalmopathy. When ophthalmopathy did not progress within 18 months, Graves' hyperthyroidism was considered stable. CDR1 is DFQATT, CDR2 SNEGSKA, per germline (reference sequence). V was pared by 5 bases and J by 3 bases, with 11 bases between. The CDR3 totals 12 residues. The study, taken as a whole, reports: Onset of ophthalmopathy came a median approximately 6.5 months after the model predicted it. Most thyroid-expanded clonotypes above 0.001 were also found in blood.

The sequenced sample consisted of blood. This clonotype originated in a man aged 45-65 years with Graves' hyperthyroidism. This chain links TRBV20-1 with TRBJ2-7, with D maybe TRBD1 (5 bases). CDR3 nucleotides: TGCAGTGCTCAAGACAGAAACTACGAGCAGTACTTC. Amino acid sequence: CSAQDRNYEQYF.